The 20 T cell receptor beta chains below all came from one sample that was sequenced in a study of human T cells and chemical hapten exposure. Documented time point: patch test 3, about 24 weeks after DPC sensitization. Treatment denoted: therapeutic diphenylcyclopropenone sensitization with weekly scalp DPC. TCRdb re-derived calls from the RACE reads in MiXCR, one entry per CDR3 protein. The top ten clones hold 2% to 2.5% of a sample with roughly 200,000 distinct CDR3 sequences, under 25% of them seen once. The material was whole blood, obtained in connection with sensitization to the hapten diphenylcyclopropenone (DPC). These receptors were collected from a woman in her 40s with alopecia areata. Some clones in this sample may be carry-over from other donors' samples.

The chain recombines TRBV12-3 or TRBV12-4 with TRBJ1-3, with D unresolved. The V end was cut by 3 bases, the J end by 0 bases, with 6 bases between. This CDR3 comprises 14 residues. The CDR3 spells CASSLGFSGNTIYF. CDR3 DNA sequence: TGTGCCAGCAGTTTGGGGTTCTCTGGAAACACCATATATTTT.

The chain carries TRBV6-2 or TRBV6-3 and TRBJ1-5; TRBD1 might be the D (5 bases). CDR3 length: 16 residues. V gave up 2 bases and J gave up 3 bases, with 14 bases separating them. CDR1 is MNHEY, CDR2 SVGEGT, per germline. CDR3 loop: CASSYRGNSFNQPQHF. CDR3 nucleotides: TGTGCCAGCAGTTACCGGGGGAACAGCTTCAATCAGCCCCAGCATTTT.

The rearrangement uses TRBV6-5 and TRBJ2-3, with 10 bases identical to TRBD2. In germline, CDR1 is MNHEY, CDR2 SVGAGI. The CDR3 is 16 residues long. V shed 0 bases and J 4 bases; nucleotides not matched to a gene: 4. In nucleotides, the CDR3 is TGTGCCAGCAGTTACTCAGGGCTAGCGGGAGCAGATACGCAGTATTTT. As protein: CASSYSGLAGADTQYF.

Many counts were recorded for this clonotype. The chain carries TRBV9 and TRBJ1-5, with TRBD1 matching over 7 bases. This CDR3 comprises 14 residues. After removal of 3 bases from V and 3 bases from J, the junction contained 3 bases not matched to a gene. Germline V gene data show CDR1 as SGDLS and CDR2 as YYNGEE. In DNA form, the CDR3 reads TGTGCCAGCAGCGAGACAGGGAACAATCAGCCCCAGCATTTT. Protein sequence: CASSETGNNQPQHF.

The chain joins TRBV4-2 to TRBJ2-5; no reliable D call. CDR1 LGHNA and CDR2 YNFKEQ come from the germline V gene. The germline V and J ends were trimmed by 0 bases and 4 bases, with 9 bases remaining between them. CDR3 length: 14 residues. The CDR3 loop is CASSQDLVAETQYF. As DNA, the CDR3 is TGTGCCAGCAGCCAAGATCTAGTGGCAGAGACCCAGTACTTC.

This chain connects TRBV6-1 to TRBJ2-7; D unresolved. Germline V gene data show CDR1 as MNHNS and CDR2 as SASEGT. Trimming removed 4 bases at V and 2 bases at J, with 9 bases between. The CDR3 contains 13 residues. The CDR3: CASSGIGPYEQYF. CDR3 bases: TGTGCCAGCAGTGGAATAGGGCCCTACGAGCAGTACTTC.

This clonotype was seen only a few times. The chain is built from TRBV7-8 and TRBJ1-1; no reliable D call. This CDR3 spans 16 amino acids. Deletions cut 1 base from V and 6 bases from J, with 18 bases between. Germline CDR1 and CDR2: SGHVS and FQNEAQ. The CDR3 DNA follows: TGTGCCAGCAGCTTAGGCTATGAACGAGCGGGGTCTGAAGCTTTCTTT. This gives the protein CASSLGYERAGSEAFF.

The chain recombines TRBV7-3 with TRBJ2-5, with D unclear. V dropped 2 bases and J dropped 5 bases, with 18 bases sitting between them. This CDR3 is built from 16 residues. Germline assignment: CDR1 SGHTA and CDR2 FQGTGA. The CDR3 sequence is CASSLSRTETRETQYF. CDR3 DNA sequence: TGTGCCAGCAGCTTATCAAGGACGGAAACAAGGGAGACCCAGTACTTC.

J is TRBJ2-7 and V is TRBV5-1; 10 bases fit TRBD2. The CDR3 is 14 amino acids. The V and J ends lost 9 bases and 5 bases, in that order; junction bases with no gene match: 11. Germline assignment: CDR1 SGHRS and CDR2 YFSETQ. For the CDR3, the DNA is TGCGCCACCACCCCCGGGACTAGCGCGAACGAGCAGTACTTC. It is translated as CATTPGTSANEQYF. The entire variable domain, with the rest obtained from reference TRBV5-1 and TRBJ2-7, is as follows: KAGVTQTPRYLIKTRGQQVTLSCSPISGHRSVSWYQQTPGQGLQFLFEYFSETQRNKGNFPGRFSGRQFSNSRSEMNVSTLELGDSALYLCATTPGTSANEQYFGPGTRLTVT.

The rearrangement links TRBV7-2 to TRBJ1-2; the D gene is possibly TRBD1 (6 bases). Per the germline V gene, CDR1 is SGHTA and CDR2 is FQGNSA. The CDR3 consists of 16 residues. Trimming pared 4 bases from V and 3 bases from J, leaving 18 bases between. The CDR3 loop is CASSSTQGLLYYGYTF. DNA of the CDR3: TGTGCCAGCAGCTCAACTCAGGGGTTGCTCTACTATGGCTACACCTTC.

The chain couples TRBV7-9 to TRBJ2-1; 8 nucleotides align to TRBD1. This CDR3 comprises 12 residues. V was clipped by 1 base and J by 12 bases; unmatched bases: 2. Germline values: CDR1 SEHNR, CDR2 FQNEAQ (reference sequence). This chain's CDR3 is CASSLEGTGQFF. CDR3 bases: TGTGCCAGCAGCTTAGAGGGGACAGGGCAGTTCTTC.

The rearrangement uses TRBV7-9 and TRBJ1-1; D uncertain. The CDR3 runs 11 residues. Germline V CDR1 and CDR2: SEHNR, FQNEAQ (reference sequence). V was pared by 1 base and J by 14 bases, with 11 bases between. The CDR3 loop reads CASSLGGFRFF. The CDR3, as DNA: TGTGCCAGCAGCTTAGGAGGGTTCCGCTTCTTT.

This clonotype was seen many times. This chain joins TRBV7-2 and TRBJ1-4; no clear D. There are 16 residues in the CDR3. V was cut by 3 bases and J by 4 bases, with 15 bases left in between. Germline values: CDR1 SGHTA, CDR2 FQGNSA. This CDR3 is CASSLTGRRLNEKLFF. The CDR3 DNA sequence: TGTGCCAGCAGCTTGACCGGACGCCGACTTAATGAAAAACTGTTTTTT.

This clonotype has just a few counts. The chain's CDR3 is CAISDEETQYF. The CDR3 nucleotides are TGTGCCATCAGTGATGAAGAGACCCAGTACTTC. The J gene is TRBJ2-5, the V gene TRBV10-3; unclear D gene. CDR1 ENHRY and CDR2 SYGVKD come from the germline V gene. V was clipped by 3 bases and J by 3 bases, with 2 bases between them. This CDR3 has 11 residues.

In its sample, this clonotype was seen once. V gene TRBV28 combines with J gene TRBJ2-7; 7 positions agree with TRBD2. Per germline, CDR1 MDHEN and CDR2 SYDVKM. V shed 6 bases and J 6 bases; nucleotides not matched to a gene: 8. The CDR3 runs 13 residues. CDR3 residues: CASRSGLEGEQYF. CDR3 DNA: TGTGCCAGCAGGTCAGGACTAGAAGGCGAGCAGTACTTC.

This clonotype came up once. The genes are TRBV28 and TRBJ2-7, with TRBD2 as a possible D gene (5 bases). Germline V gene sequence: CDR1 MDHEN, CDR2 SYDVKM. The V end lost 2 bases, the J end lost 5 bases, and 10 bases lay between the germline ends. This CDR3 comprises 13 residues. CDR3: CASSLVSGNEQYF. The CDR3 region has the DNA TGTGCCAGCAGTTTAGTATCGGGGAACGAGCAGTACTTC. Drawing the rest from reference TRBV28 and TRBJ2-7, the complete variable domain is DVKVTQSSRYLVKRTGEKVFLECVQDMDHENMFWYRQDPGLGLRLIYFSYDVKMKEKGDIPEGYSVSREKKERFSLILESASTNQTSMYLCASSLVSGNEQYFGPGTRLTVT.

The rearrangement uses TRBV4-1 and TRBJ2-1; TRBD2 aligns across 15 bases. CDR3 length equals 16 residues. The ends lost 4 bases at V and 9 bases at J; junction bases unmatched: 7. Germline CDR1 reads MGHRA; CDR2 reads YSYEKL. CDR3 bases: TGCGCCAGCAGCCTAAGGACTAGCGGGAGGGCGGGTGAGCAGTTCTTC. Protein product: CASSLRTSGRAGEQFF.

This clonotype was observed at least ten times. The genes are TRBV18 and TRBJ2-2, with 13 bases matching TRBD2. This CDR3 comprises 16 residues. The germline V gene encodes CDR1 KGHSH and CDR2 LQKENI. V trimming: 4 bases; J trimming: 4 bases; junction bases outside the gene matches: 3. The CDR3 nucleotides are TGTGCCAGCTCACAGGGACTAGCGGGAATCACCGGGGAGCTGTTTTTT. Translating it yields CASSQGLAGITGELFF.

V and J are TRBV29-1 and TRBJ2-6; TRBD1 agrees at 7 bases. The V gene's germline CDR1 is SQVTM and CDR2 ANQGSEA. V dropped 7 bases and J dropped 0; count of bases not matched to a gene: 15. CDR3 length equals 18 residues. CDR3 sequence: CSALIEGAKISGANVLTF. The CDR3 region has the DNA TGCAGCGCGCTGATCGAGGGGGCAAAAATCTCTGGGGCCAACGTCCTGACTTTC. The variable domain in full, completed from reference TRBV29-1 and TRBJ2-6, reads SAVISQKPSRDICQRGTSLTIQCQVDSQVTMMFWYRQQPGQSLTLIATANQGSEATYESGFVIDKFPISRPNLTFSTLTVSNMSPEDSSIYLCSALIEGAKISGANVLTFGAGSRLTVL.

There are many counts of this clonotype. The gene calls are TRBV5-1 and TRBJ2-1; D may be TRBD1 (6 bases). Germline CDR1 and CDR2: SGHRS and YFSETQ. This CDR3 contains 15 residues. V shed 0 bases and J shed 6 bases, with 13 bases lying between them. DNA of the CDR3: TGCGCCAGCAGCTTGGAGGGGGTATCTAGCAATGAGCAGTTCTTC. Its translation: CASSLEGVSSNEQFF.